This T cell receptor (beta chain) was obtained from a study of memory CD8 T cells in hepatitis C reinfection. The wider study: A positive HCV RNA test after two negatives ≥60 days apart defined reinfection. Peak reinfection samples were taken 3 to 8 weeks after detection.

Losses at the gene ends were 4 bases for V and 5 bases for J; bases not matched to a gene: 9. CDR1 and CDR2 (germline): SGHVS, FNYEAQ. The CDR3 spans 15 residues. Time point: peak reinfection, 3 to 8 weeks after reinfection detection. No in vitro expansion preceded TCR sequencing of the sorted cells. Donors came from people who inject drugs enrolled in HEPCO, Canada. Produced via immunoSEQ multiplex PCR; TCRdb's table is partial and in-frame only. The sample shows thousands of clones, about 87% of them seen only once. The source of this sequence is a man between 45 and 60 years old with hepatitis C virus infection. The J gene is TRBJ2-7, the V gene TRBV7-6; 9 bases fit TRBD2. The sequenced sample was naive CD8+ T cells sorted from blood. The DNA of the CDR3 is TGTGCCAGCAGCTATGATGAAGCGGGAGGTAACGAGCAGTACTTC. Translated: CASSYDEAGGNEQYF.